These 3 T cell receptor beta chains originate from one sample sequenced in a study of T cell repertoires in aging, cancer and after chemotherapy. A mixed TRB-A/B primer pool amplified rearranged TRB by multiplex touch-down PCR. Each CDR3 protein gets one entry after TCRdb re-called the multiplex PCR reads with MiXCR. The repertoire consists of 8,500 to 13,000 distinct CDR3 sequences, with over 25% occurring once and the leading ten covering 2.5% to 4%. The template was genomic DNA from peripheral blood, not RNA. Input material: blood. The origin of the receptors is a human donor in good health.

V gene TRBV10-3 combines with J gene TRBJ2-2; TRBD1 is a possible D gene (5 bases). Trimming cost V 10 bases and J 6 bases, with 9 bases left between them. CDR1 is ENHRY and CDR2 is SYGVKD in the germline V gene. The CDR3 consists of 11 residues. The CDR3 DNA sequence: TGTGCCACCCAAGGGGCCGGGGAGCTGTTTTTT. Amino acids: CATQGAGELFF.

The sample holds a few counts of this clonotype. The CDR3 DNA follows: TGTGCCAGCAGCTTCGGGAGGACGACAGATTACGAGCAGTACTTC. This gives the protein CASSFGRTTDYEQYF. The V gene is TRBV5-4, the J gene TRBJ2-7, with 7 positions matching TRBD2. V lost 2 bases and J lost 4; bases outside the gene matches: 9. Per germline, CDR1 SGHNT and CDR2 YYREEE (reference sequence). The CDR3 contains 15 residues.

The rearrangement uses TRBV19 and TRBJ1-1, with a possible D match to TRBD1 (6 bases). The CDR3 length is 14 residues. Germline V gene sequence: CDR1 LNHDA, CDR2 SQIVND (reference sequence). V was cut by 6 bases and J by 2 bases, with 13 bases left in between. CDR3 nucleotides: TGTGCCAGTAGGGCCTCGGGGGCTAACACTGAAGCTTTCTTT. Amino acid sequence: CASRASGANTEAFF.